The 13 T cell receptor beta chains given below trace back to one sample, sequenced in a study of OX40 agonist ivuxolimab in advanced cancers. The protocol was immunoSEQ multiplex PCR, while the TCRdb copy is restricted to in-frame clones and leaves out a portion. The table lists roughly 48,000 clones, about 87% of them singletons, with 10% in the top ten. The sequencing here drew on CD4+ or CD8+ T cells sorted from blood, taken in a trial of the OX40 agonist ivuxolimab. Receptors originate from an adult with an advanced solid tumor such as melanoma, head and neck, liver or kidney cancer.

The chain uses TRBV4-3 and TRBJ2-1; 7 bases match TRBD2. The V and J ends lost 4 bases and 4 bases, in that order; junction bases with no gene match: 7. CDR3 size: 15 residues. The V gene's germline CDR1 is LGHNA and CDR2 YSLEER. The CDR3 nucleotides are TGCGCCAGCAGCCCGGTGGGGGGGGGATACAATGAGCAGTTCTTC. Translation: CASSPVGGGYNEQFF.

The V gene is TRBV4-3, the J gene TRBJ1-2; tentative D call: TRBD1 (5 bases). Germline CDR1 is LGHNA and CDR2 is YSLEER. Trimming pared 1 base from V and 2 bases from J, leaving 14 bases between. This CDR3 spans 16 amino acids. CDR3 in DNA: TGCGCCAGCAGCCAAGCTTGGGCAGGGCCGAACTATGGCTACACCTTC. Translating it yields CASSQAWAGPNYGYTF.

V usage is TRBV25-1 and J usage is TRBJ2-3; TRBD2 aligns across 10 bases. V shed 1 base, J shed 6 bases, and the junction held 10 bases outside the gene matches. CDR3 length equals 17 residues. The germline V gene encodes CDR1 MGHDK and CDR2 SYGVNS. The DNA for the CDR3 is TGTGCCAGCAGTGAATTGATTAGCGGGGGGCACGGGGATACGCAGTATTTT. This translates into CASSELISGGHGDTQYF. Variable domain in full (rest from reference TRBV25-1 and TRBJ2-3): EADIYQTPRYLVIGTGKKITLECSQTMGHDKMYWYQQDPGMELHLIHYSYGVNSTEKGDLSSESTVSRIRTEHFPLTLESARPSHTSQYLCASSELISGGHGDTQYFGPGTRLTVL.

The chain employs TRBV4-2 and TRBJ2-7, with D tentatively TRBD1 (5 bases). This CDR3 contains 14 residues. Trimming left V 1 base short and J 4 bases short, with 11 bases between. CDR1 and CDR2 (germline): LGHNA, YNFKEQ. CDR3 nucleotides: TGTGCCAGCAGCCAAGGAGAAGGGGCTTACGAGCAGTACTTC. This translates into CASSQGEGAYEQYF.

The chain employs TRBV9 and TRBJ2-3; the D is unclear. The CDR3 length is 13 residues. CDR1 is SGDLS and CDR2 is YYNGEE in the germline V gene. V shed 2 bases and J shed 6 bases, with 10 bases lying between them. Here the CDR3 reads CASSVPGFDTQYF. In DNA form, the CDR3 reads TGTGCCAGCAGCGTTCCTGGGTTCGATACGCAGTATTTT.

The chain couples TRBV18 to TRBJ2-4; tentative D call: TRBD1 (6 bases). The CDR3 covers 14 residues. The germline V gene encodes CDR1 KGHSH and CDR2 LQKENI. V was pared by 3 bases and J by 5 bases, with 11 bases between. The CDR3 loop reads CASSPGTYENIQYF. The DNA of the CDR3 is TGTGCCAGCTCACCGGGGACATACGAAAACATTCAGTACTTC. Filled out from reference TRBV18 and TRBJ2-4, the complete variable domain reads NAGVMQNPRHLVRRRGQEARLRCSPMKGHSHVYWYRQLPEEGLKFMVYLQKENIIDESGMPKERFSAEFPKEGPSILRIQQVVRGDSAAYFCASSPGTYENIQYFGAGTRLSVL.

V and J are TRBV4-3 and TRBJ1-4, with no clear D. CDR1 is LGHNA and CDR2 is YSLEER in the germline V gene. V was trimmed by 1 base and J by 8 bases, leaving 5 bases between them. The length of the CDR3 is 12 residues. CDR3 in DNA: TGCGCCAGCAGCCAAGTCGGAGAAAAACTGTTTTTT. Translation gives CASSQVGEKLFF.

The V call is TRBV27, the J call TRBJ2-3; maybe TRBD1 (5 bases). CDR1 and CDR2 (germline): MNHEY, SMNVEV (reference sequence). Trimming took off 1 base at V and 4 bases at J, with 12 bases between the two ends. The CDR3 totals 15 residues. Here the CDR3 DNA reads TGTGCCAGCAGTTTATGGTCAGGGTTTGCAGATACGCAGTATTTT. Protein sequence: CASSLWSGFADTQYF.

By sample fraction, this clone is medium-sized (0.01 to 0.1%). The chain couples TRBV7-8 to TRBJ2-7; TRBD1 matches at 7 bases. V gave up 1 base and J gave up 2 bases; unmatched junction bases: 5. The CDR3 is made up of 15 amino acids. Germline CDR1 is SGHVS and CDR2 is FQNEAQ. Here the CDR3 DNA reads TGTGCCAGCAGCTTAGTCCAGGACAGGACCTACGAGCAGTACTTC. Translated: CASSLVQDRTYEQYF.

As DNA, the CDR3 is TGTGCCAGCACGGCCGGCGTTACCTACAATGAGCAGTTCTTC. Its protein product is CASTAGVTYNEQFF. This chain joins TRBV6-5 and TRBJ2-1; no clear D gene. The V and J ends lost 7 bases and 2 bases respectively, with 12 bases between them. This CDR3 is built from 14 residues. In germline, CDR1 is MNHEY, CDR2 SVGAGI.

This clone was observed a few times. The rearrangement uses TRBV6-6 and TRBJ1-6; D ambiguous. Germline CDR1 and CDR2: MNHNY and SVGAGI (reference sequence). The CDR3 loop spans 16 amino acids. Trimming stripped 6 bases from V and 1 base from J, with 13 bases between. The CDR3 here is CASRPLEVSYNSPLHF. The CDR3 DNA is TGTGCCAGCAGGCCACTGGAGGTATCCTATAATTCACCCCTCCACTTT.

The genes are TRBV6-5 and TRBJ1-1; D is perhaps TRBD1 (5 bases). CDR3 size: 12 residues. Germline loops: CDR1 MNHEY, CDR2 SVGAGI. Trimming cost V 8 bases and J 10 bases, with 17 bases left between them. The CDR3 DNA reads as TGTGCCAGCGGTCCTTACAGGCCAATAGCTTTCTTT. Its translation: CASGPYRPIAFF.

The gene calls are TRBV9 and TRBJ2-7, with a tentative D call TRBD2 (6 bases). Trimming removed 3 bases at V and 1 base at J, with 14 bases between. Germline CDR1 and CDR2: SGDLS and YYNGEE. The CDR3 loop spans 15 amino acids. CDR3 protein: CASSAGLALSYEQYF. The CDR3 region has the DNA TGTGCCAGCAGCGCCGGGCTAGCGCTATCCTACGAGCAGTACTTC.